This is a list of T cell receptor beta chains from one sample in a study of OX40 agonist ivuxolimab in advanced cancers. Only in-frame clones appear in the TCRdb table, and some are missing; sequencing was by immunoSEQ multiplex PCR. The sample carries about 26,000 clones, approximately 80% recorded once. The sequencing used CD4+ or CD8+ T cells sorted from blood, collected in a trial of the OX40 agonist ivuxolimab. These receptor sequences come from an adult with an advanced solid tumor such as melanoma, head and neck, liver or kidney cancer. Both conserved end residues are part of each CDR3. Each record gives: V gene, J gene, clone size, D gene, CDR3 DNA, CDR3 protein. D genes are given only for firm matches. Rows may omit the clone size; those that give it use once, few, many or a size class.

>TRBV5-1|TRBJ1-1|NA|NA
TGCGCCAGCAGCCCTGGGAGCCAGAACACTGAAGCTTTCTTT
CASSPGSQNTEAFF
>TRBV5-4|TRBJ2-7|once|NA
TGTGCCAGCAGGCCATCGGCCTCCCCAACCTACGAGCAGTACTTC
CASRPSASPTYEQYF
>TRBV2|TRBJ1-3|NA|NA
TGTGCCAGCAGCGGGTCTGGAAACACCATATATTTT
CASSGSGNTIYF
>TRBV13|TRBJ1-2|NA|NA
TGTGCCAGCAGCTATTATGACAGCGGCGTTTCTTCTGGCTACACCTTC
CASSYYDSGVSSGYTF
>TRBV5-1|TRBJ1-4|NA|NA
TGCGCCAGCAGCCCCCCCGAGAGGAAAAAACTGTTTTTT
CASSPPERKKLFF
>TRBV11-1|TRBJ2-7|NA|NA
TGTGCCAGCAGCTTAACCGGGGTAGGCTACGAGCAGTACTTC
CASSLTGVGYEQYF
>TRBV4-1|TRBJ2-1|medium-sized|NA
TGCGCCAGCAGCCACATCAACATCATCTCCTACAATGAGCAGTTCTTC
CASSHINIISYNEQFF
>TRBV11-2|TRBJ2-7|NA|NA
TGTGCCAGCGTCGTGGACAGTTCCTACGAGCAGTACTTC
CASVVDSSYEQYF
>TRBV6-5|TRBJ2-7|NA|TRBD1
TGTGCCAGCAGATCGCCGGGACAGACCTCCTACGAGCAGTACTTC
CASRSPGQTSYEQYF
>TRBV7-2|TRBJ1-1|NA|NA
TGTGCCAGCAGCTCGGGACCGCTTGAAGCTTTCTTT
CASSSGPLEAFF
>TRBV10-2|TRBJ2-3|NA|NA
TGCGCCAGCAGCCTAAGCGGCACAGATACGCAGTATTTT
CASSLSGTDTQYF
>TRBV15|TRBJ1-4|NA|NA
TGTGCCACCAGCAGAGTGGGAGCGGGAGATAATGAAAAACTGTTTTTT
CATSRVGAGDNEKLFF
>TRBV4-1|TRBJ1-6|NA|TRBD1
TGCGCCAGCAGTCCACTATTTCAGGGGGCGCATGATTCACCCCTCCACTTT
CASSPLFQGAHDSPLHF
>TRBV7-6|TRBJ2-7|NA|NA
TGTGCCAGCAGCTTAAAAGCGGCTCCTAGCTCCTACGAGCAGTACTTC
CASSLKAAPSSYEQYF
>TRBV7-2|TRBJ2-1|NA|NA
TGTGCCAGCAGTTCAGAGGCAGCTCTCAATGAGCAGTTCTTC
CASSSEAALNEQFF
>TRBV7-2|TRBJ2-7|few|NA
TGTGCCAGCAGCTTAGCCGGGACCGAGTCCTACGAGCAGTACTTC
CASSLAGTESYEQYF